This section outlines one TCR beta chain sequence together with its context. Deletions cut 3 bases from V and 3 bases from J, with 12 bases between. Germline CDR1 is LNHDA and CDR2 is SQIVND (reference sequence). The CDR3 is 14 residues long. This record belongs to a study of blood T cell repertoires in COVID-19. Across the whole study: Samples taken during acute and convalescent COVID-19 were collected in the United States, Italy and Spain. PBMCs, B-cell-depleted T cells, or T cells provided the cDNA or gDNA that made up the material.

Per the authors' pipeline: Researchers report that nucleated cell counts were estimated from reference gene primer amplification. Method: immunoSEQ multiplex PCR; TCRdb's copy keeps in-frame clones and lacks some. V and J calls plus clone size are reproduced from that table; the DNA served to infer D and trimming. The sample has 200,000 or so clones, 85% to 90% seen once. The chain couples TRBV19 to TRBJ2-7, with D perhaps matching TRBD2 (5 bases). The sample taken for sequencing was peripheral blood. The clonotype originates from a woman between 55 and 75 years old with acute or convalescent COVID-19. CDR3 sequence reads: CASSMAGGDYEQYF. The CDR3 nucleotides are TGTGCCAGTAGTATGGCGGGTGGAGACTACGAGCAGTACTTC. The variable domain in full, with the rest retrieved from reference TRBV19 and TRBJ2-7, is DGGITQSPKYLFRKEGQNVTLSCEQNLNHDAMYWYRQDPGQGLRLIYYSQIVNDFQKGDIAEGYSVSREKKESFPLTVTSAQKNPTAFYLCASSMAGGDYEQYFGPGTRLTVT.